This note documents a single T cell receptor beta chain sequence. What it binds is unknown. This sample was taken from a study of CD8 T cells in ankylosing spondylitis. Study outcomes and limitations: Disease-associated clones were CD8+ and fairly uncommon in peripheral blood. Roughly eight highly homologous variants made up a TCR beta motif that seemed to typify ankylosing spondylitis blood. Researchers reportedly found disease-linked clones significantly enriched in matched ankylosing spondylitis synovial fluid.

This CDR3 region has 16 residues. V was pared by 4 bases and J by 2 bases, with 11 bases of the junction left unmatched. Per germline, CDR1 SGHDT and CDR2 YYEEEE. As the method for making TCR beta libraries, quantitative 5'-RACE with molecular barcodes was used. One entry per CDR3 protein results from TCRdb running MiXCR on the 5' RACE reads. The sample holds under 300,000 distinct CDR3 sequences, 18% seen once. Sequencing used blood, either unsorted or a sorted T cell fraction (not recorded which). The receptor's source is a male donor with ankylosing spondylitis or in good health (not recorded which). The V and J genes are TRBV5-6 and TRBJ1-1; 7 nucleotides agree with TRBD1. CDR3 DNA sequence: TGTGCCAGCAGCCCGGGGACAGCGCCCCCCAACACTGAAGCTTTCTTT. This gives the protein CASSPGTAPPNTEAFF.